These 4 T cell receptor beta chains were sequenced from one sample in a study of blood T cell repertoires in COVID-19. Measured with immunoSEQ multiplex PCR; TCRdb has only the in-frame clones, and not every one. Seen here are 35,000 to 45,000 clones, roughly 84% observed once, and the top ten hold around 2%. The sample comprised peripheral blood. All receptors derive from a human donor in a cohort sampled during active COVID-19.

The gene calls are TRBV21-1 and TRBJ2-3; the table's D gene call, TRBD2, was not cross checked with the DNA. TRBV21-1 is termed a pseudogene. CDR3 length equals 10 residues. DNA of the CDR3: TGTGCCAGCAGCACCTATACGCAGTATTTT. This encodes CASSTYTQYF.

V and J are TRBV5-4 and TRBJ2-1; 7 positions match TRBD1. From germline, CDR1 is SGHNT and CDR2 YYREEE (reference sequence). Germline trimming cut 0 bases from V and 4 bases from J; bases unmatched to any gene: 19. This CDR3 region has 20 residues. As DNA, the CDR3 is TGTGCCAGCAGCTTGGAAATTAGTGGGACAGTCCAGGGGCCTTACAATGAGCAGTTCTTC. Amino acids: CASSLEISGTVQGPYNEQFF.

The rearrangement joins TRBV5-1 to TRBJ2-3, with TRBD1 matching 8 bases. Germline-derived CDR1 and CDR2 are SGHRS and YFSETQ. V was clipped by 0 bases and J by 5 bases; unmatched bases: 5. The CDR3 runs to 15 residues. The CDR3 sequence is CASSLADRERDTQYF. As DNA, the CDR3 is TGCGCCAGCAGCTTGGCGGACAGGGAGAGAGATACGCAGTATTTT.

The chain carries TRBV5-1 and TRBJ2-3, with a possible D match to TRBD1 (5 bases). Germline loops: CDR1 SGHRS, CDR2 YFSETQ. The CDR3 has 13 residues. V lost 3 bases to trimming and J lost 6 bases, with 11 bases between them. The CDR3 reads CASSSQGTDTQYF. CDR3 sequence (DNA): TGCGCCAGCAGCTCGCAGGGTACCGATACGCAGTATTTT.